This T cell receptor beta chain was recorded in a study of technical replicates of blood from a few donors. Produced via immunoSEQ multiplex PCR; TCRdb's table is partial and in-frame only. The profile shows 100,000 or so clones, roughly 95% of them singletons. The junction had 21 bases not matched to a gene; V was cut back by 6 bases and J by 4 bases. CDR3 length equals 19 residues. Per germline, CDR1 WNHNN and CDR2 SYGVQD (reference sequence). The J gene is TRBJ1-2, the V gene TRBV10-1; TRBD1 matches at 9 bases. Sequenced: T cells isolated from PBMCs. The receptor was isolated from a human donor in good health. CDR3: CASSPGTGYPRTPLYGYTF. CDR3 nucleotide sequence: TGCGCCAGCAGCCCCGGGACAGGGTATCCCCGGACCCCTCTCTATGGCTACACCTTC.